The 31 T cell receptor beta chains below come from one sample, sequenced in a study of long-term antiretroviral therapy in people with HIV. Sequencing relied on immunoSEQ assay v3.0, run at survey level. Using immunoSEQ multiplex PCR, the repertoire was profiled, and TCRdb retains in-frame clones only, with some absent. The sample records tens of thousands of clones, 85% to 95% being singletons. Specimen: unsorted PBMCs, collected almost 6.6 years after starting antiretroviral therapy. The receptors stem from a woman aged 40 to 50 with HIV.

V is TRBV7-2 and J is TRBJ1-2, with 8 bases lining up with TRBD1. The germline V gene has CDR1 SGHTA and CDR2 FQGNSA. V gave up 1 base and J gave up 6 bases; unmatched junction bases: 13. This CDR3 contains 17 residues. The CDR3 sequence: CASSLGGAAQGVDGYTF. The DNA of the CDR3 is TGTGCCAGCAGCTTAGGAGGGGCTGCACAGGGGGTAGATGGCTACACCTTC.

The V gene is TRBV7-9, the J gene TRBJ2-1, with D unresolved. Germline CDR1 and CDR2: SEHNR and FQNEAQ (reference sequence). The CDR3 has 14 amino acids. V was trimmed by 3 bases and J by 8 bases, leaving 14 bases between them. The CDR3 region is CASSFWSFPHEQFF. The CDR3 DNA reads TGTGCCAGCAGCTTCTGGTCCTTTCCCCATGAGCAGTTCTTC.

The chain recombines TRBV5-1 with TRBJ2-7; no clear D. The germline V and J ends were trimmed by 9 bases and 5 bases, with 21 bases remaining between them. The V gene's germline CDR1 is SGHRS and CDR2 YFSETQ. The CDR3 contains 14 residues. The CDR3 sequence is CATSTSPTYNEQYF. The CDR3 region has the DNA TGCGCCACCTCGACGAGCCCTACTTACAACGAGCAGTACTTC.

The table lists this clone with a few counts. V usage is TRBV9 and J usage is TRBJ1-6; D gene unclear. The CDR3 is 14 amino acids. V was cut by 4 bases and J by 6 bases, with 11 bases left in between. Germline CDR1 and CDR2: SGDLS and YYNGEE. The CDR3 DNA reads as TGTGCCAGCAGCTTTGGACTTGGTAATTCACCCCTCCACTTT. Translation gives CASSFGLGNSPLHF.

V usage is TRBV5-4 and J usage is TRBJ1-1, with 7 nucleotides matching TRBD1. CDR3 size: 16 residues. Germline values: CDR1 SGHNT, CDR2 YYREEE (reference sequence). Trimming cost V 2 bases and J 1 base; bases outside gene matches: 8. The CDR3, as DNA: TGTGCCAGCAGCTTTAGGGACAGCCCTTCGAACACTGAAGCTTTCTTT. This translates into CASSFRDSPSNTEAFF.

The CDR3 DNA reads as TGTGCCAGCCAAAGGGGCAGGGGGATGAACACTGAAGCTTTCTTT. It codes for CASQRGRGMNTEAFF. J is TRBJ1-1 and V is TRBV6-5; 7 nucleotides align to TRBD1. The CDR3 is made up of 15 amino acids. CDR1 and CDR2 from the germline V gene are MNHEY and SVGAGI. Trimming removed 8 bases from V and 0 bases from J; junction bases left unmatched: 9.

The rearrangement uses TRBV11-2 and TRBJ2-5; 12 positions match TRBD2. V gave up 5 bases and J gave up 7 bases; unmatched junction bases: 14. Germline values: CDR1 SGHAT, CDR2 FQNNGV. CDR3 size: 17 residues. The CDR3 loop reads CASSPLRTSGATGTQYF. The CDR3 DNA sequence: TGTGCCAGCAGCCCTCTCCGGACTAGCGGGGCGACTGGGACCCAGTACTTC.

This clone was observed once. The CDR3 protein is CASSEGTGPFSSPLHF. CDR3 coding DNA: TGTGCCAGCAGCGAGGGGACAGGGCCCTTCAGTTCACCCCTCCACTTT. The chain joins TRBV7-2 to TRBJ1-6, with 9 bases fitting TRBD1. The junction had 11 bases not matched to a gene; V was cut back by 5 bases and J by 9 bases. CDR1 is SGHTA, CDR2 FQGNSA, per germline. CDR3 size: 16 residues.

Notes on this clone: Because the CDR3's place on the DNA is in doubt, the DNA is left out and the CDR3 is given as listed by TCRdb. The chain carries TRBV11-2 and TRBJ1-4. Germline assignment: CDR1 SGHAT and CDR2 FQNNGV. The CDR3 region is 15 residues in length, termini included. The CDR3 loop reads CASSFRFGEGEKLFF.

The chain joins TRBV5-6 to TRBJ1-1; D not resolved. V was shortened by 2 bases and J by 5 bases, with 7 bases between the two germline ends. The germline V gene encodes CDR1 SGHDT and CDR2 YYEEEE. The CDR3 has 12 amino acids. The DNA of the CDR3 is TGTGCCAGCAGCTTTGGTGGAACTGAAGCTTTCTTT. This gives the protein CASSFGGTEAFF.

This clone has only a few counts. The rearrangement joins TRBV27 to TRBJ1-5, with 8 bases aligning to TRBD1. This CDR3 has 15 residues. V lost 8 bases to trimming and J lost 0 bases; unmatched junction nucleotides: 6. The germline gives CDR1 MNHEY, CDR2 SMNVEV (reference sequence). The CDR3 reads CASGQGIYSNQPQHF. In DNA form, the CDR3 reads TGTGCCAGCGGACAGGGAATATATAGCAATCAGCCCCAGCATTTT.

CDR3 nucleotide sequence: TGTGCCAGCAGCCGCAGCGGGACAGATAATTCACCCCTCCACTTT. It is translated as CASSRSGTDNSPLHF. This sequence joins TRBV7-9 and TRBJ1-6; 7 bases are a match to TRBD1. The length of the CDR3 is 15 residues. Germline loops: CDR1 SEHNR, CDR2 FQNEAQ (reference sequence). V lost 5 bases and J lost 5; bases outside the gene matches: 6.

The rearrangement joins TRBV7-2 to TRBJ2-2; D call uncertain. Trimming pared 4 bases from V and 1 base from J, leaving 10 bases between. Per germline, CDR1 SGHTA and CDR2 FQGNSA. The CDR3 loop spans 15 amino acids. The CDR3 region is CASSSGLWNTGELFF. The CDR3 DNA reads TGTGCCAGCAGCTCAGGCCTATGGAACACCGGGGAGCTGTTTTTT.

The CDR3 spells CASSPLAGGYQETQYF. The CDR3 nucleotides are TGTGCCAGCAGCCCGCTAGCGGGGGGGTACCAAGAGACCCAGTACTTC. The chain has TRBV11-1 and TRBJ2-5; TRBD2 matches 12 bases. The CDR3 has 16 residues. V shed 5 bases, J shed 0 bases, and the junction held 4 bases outside the gene matches. Germline V gene sequence: CDR1 SGHAT, CDR2 FQDESV (reference sequence).

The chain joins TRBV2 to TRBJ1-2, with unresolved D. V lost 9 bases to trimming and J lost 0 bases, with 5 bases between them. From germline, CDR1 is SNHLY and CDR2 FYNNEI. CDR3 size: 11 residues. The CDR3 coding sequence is TGTGCCAGTTATTCTAACTATGGCTACACCTTC. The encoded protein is CASYSNYGYTF.

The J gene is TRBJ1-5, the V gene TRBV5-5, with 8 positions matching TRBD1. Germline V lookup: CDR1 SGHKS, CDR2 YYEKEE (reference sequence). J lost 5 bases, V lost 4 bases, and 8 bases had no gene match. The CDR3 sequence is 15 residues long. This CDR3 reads CASSGRTGHDQPQHF. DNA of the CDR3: TGTGCCAGCAGCGGACGGACAGGGCACGATCAGCCCCAGCATTTT.

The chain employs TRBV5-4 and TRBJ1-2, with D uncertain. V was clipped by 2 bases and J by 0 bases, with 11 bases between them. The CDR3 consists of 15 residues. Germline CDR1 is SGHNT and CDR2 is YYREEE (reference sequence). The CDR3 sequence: CASSFPKESNYGYTF. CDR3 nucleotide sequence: TGTGCCAGCAGCTTCCCCAAGGAGTCTAACTATGGCTACACCTTC.

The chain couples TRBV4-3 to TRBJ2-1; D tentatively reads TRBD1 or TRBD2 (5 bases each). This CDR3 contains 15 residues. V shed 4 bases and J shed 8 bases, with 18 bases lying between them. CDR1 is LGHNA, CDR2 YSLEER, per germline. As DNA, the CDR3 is TGCGCCAGCAGCCCAAGGGACCGAGCTGGTTATGAGCAGTTCTTC. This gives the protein CASSPRDRAGYEQFF.

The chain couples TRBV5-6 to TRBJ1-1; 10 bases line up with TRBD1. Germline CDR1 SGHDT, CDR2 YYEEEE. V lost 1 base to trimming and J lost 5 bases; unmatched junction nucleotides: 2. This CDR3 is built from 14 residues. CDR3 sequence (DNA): TGTGCCAGCAGCTTGCGGGACAGGGGAACTGAAGCTTTCTTT. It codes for CASSLRDRGTEAFF.

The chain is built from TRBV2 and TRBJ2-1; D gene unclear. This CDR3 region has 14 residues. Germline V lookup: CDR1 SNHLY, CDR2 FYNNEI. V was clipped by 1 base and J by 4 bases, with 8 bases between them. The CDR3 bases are TGTGCCAGCAGTGAAGGGCCAGAGTACAATGAGCAGTTCTTC. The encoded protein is CASSEGPEYNEQFF.

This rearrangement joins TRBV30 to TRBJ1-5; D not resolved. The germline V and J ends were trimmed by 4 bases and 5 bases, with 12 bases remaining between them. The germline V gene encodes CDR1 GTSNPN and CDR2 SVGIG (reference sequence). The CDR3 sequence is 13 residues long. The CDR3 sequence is CAWNSDGYQPQHF. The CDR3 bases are TGTGCCTGGAACTCGGACGGCTATCAGCCCCAGCATTTT. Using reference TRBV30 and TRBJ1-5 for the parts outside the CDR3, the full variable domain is SQTIHQWPATLVQPVGSPLSLECTVEGTSNPNLYWYRQAAGRGLQLLFYSVGIGQISSEVPQNLSASRPQDRQFILSSKKLLLSDSGFYLCAWNSDGYQPQHFGDGTRLSIL.

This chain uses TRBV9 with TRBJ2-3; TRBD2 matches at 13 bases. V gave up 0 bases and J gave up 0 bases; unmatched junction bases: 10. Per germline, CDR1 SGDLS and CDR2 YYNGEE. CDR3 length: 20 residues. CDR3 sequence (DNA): TGTGCCAGCAGCGTAGCTACGCGGACTAGCGGGGGCTCGAGCACAGATACGCAGTATTTT. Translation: CASSVATRTSGGSSTDTQYF.

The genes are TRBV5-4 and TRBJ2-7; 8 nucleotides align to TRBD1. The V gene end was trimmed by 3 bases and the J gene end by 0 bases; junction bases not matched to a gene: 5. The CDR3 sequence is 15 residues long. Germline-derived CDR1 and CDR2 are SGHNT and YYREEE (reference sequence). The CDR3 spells CASSSQGAPSYEQYF. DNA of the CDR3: TGTGCCAGCAGCTCTCAGGGGGCTCCCTCCTACGAGCAGTACTTC.

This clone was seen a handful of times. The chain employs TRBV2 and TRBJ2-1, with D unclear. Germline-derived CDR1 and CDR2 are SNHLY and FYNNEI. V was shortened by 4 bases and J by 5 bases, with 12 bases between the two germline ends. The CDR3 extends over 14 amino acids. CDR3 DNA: TGTGCCAGCAGTGCAGGACGTACCGACAATGAGCAGTTCTTC. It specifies CASSAGRTDNEQFF.

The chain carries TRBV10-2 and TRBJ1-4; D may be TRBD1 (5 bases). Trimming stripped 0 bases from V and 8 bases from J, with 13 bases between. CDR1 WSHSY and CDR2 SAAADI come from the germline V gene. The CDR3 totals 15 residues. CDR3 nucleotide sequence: TGCGCCAGCAGTGAGTCTGCCGGGGGTCGGGAAAAACTGTTTTTT. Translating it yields CASSESAGGREKLFF.

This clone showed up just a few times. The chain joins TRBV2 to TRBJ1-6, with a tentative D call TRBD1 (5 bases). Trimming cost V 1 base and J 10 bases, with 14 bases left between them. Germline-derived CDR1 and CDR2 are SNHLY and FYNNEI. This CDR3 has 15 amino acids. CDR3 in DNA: TGTGCCAGCAGTGAAGTCCGTGCTGGGGACTCACCCCTCCACTTT. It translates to CASSEVRAGDSPLHF.

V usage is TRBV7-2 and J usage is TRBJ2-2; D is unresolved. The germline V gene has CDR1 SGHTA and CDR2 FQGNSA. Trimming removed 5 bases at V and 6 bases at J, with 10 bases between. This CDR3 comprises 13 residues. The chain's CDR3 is CASSRTGAGELFF. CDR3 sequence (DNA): TGTGCCAGCAGCAGGACCGGCGCCGGGGAGCTGTTTTTT.

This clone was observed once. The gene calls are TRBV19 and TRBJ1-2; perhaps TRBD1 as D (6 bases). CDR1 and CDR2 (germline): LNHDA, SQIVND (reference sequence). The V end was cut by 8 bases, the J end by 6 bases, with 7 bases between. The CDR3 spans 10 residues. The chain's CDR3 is CASHRDGYTF. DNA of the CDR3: TGTGCCAGTCACAGGGATGGCTACACCTTC.

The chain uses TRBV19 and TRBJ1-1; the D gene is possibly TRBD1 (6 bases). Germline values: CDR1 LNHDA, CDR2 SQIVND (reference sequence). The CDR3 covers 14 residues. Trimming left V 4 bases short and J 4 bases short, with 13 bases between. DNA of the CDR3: TGTGCCAGTAGTACCCCAGGGGAGAGCACTGAAGCTTTCTTT. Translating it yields CASSTPGESTEAFF.

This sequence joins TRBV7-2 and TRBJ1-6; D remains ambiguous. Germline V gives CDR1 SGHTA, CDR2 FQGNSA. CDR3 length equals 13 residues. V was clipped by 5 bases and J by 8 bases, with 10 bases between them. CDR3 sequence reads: CASSPEGYSPLHF. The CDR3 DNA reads TGTGCCAGCAGCCCCGAGGGCTATTCACCCCTCCACTTT. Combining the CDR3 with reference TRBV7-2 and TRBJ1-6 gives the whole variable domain GAGVSQSPSNKVTEKGKDVELRCDPISGHTALYWYRQSLGQGLEFLIYFQGNSAPDKSGLPSDRFSAERTGGSVSTLTIQRTQQEDSAVYLCASSPEGYSPLHFGNGTRLTVT.

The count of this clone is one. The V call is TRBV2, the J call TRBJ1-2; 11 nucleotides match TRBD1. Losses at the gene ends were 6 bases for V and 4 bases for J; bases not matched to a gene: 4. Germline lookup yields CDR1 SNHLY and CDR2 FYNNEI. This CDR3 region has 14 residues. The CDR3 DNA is TGTGCCAGCAGAGGACAGGGGGCTAGCTATGGCTACACCTTC. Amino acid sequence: CASRGQGASYGYTF.